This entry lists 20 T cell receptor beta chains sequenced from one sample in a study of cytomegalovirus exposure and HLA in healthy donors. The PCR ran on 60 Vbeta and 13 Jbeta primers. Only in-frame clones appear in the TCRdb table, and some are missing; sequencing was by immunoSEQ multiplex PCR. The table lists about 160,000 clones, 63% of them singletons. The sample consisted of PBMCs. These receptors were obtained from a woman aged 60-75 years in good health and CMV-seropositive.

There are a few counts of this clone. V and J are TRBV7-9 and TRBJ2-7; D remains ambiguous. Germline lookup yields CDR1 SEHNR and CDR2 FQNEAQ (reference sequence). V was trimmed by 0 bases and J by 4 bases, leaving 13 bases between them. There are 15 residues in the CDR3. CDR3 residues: CASSLAPPDIYEQYF. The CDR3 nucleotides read TGTGCCAGCAGCTTAGCTCCCCCAGATATTTACGAGCAGTACTTC.

As DNA, the CDR3 is TGTGCCAGCGGTAGCGTCGGGGAGCTGTTTTTT. Protein: CASGSVGELFF. V gene TRBV7-2 combines with J gene TRBJ2-2; TRBD2 might be the D (5 bases). The CDR3 runs to 11 residues. CDR1 is SGHTA, CDR2 FQGNSA, per germline. With 8 bases removed from V and 7 bases from J, the gap between germline ends came to 8 bases.

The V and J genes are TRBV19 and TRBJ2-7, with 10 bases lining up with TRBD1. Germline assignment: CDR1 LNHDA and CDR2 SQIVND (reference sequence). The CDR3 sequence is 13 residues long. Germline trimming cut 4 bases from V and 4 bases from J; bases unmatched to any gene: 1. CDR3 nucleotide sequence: TGTGCCAGTAGTACGGGACAGGGGTACGAGCAGTACTTC. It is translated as CASSTGQGYEQYF.

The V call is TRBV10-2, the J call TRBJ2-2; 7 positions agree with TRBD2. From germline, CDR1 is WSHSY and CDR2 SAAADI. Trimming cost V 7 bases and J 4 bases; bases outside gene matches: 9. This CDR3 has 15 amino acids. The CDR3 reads CASTRGRGGTGELFF. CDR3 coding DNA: TGCGCCAGCACCCGGGGGAGGGGAGGCACCGGGGAGCTGTTTTTT.

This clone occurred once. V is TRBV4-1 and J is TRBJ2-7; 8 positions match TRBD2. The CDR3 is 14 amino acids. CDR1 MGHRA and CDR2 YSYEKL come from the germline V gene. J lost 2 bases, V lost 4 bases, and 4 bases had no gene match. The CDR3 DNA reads TGCGCCAGCAGCCGAACTAGCGGCCCCTACGAGCAGTACTTC. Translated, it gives CASSRTSGPYEQYF.

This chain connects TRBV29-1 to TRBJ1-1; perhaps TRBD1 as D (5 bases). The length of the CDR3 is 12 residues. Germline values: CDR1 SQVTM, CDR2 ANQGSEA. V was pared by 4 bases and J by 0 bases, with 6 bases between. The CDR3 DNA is TGCAGCGTTGCAGGGTTGAACACTGAAGCTTTCTTT. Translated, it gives CSVAGLNTEAFF. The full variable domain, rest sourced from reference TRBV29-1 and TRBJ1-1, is SAVISQKPSRDICQRGTSLTIQCQVDSQVTMMFWYRQQPGQSLTLIATANQGSEATYESGFVIDKFPISRPNLTFSTLTVSNMSPEDSSIYLCSVAGLNTEAFFGQGTRLTVV.

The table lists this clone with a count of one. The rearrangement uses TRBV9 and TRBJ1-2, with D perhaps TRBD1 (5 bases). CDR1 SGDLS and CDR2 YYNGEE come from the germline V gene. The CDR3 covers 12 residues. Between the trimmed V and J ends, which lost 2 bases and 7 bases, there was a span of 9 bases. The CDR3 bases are TGTGCCAGCAGCGTCACAGGCTTTGGCTACACCTTC. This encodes CASSVTGFGYTF.

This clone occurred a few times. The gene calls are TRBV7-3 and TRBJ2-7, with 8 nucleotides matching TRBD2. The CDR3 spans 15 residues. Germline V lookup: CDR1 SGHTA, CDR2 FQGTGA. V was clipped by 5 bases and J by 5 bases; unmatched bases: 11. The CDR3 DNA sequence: TGTGCCAGCAGCCTGGCCGGGACTAGATCTCACGAGCAGTACTTC. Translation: CASSLAGTRSHEQYF.

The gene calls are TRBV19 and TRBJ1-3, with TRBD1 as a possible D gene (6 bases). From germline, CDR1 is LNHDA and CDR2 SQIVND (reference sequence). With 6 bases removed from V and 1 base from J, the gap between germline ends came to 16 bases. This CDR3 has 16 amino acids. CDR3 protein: CASSPPTGQSGNTIYF. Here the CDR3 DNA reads TGTGCCAGTAGCCCCCCGACAGGACAGTCTGGAAACACCATATATTTT. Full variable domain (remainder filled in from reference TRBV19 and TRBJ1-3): DGGITQSPKYLFRKEGQNVTLSCEQNLNHDAMYWYRQDPGQGLRLIYYSQIVNDFQKGDIAEGYSVSREKKESFPLTVTSAQKNPTAFYLCASSPPTGQSGNTIYFGEGSWLTVV.

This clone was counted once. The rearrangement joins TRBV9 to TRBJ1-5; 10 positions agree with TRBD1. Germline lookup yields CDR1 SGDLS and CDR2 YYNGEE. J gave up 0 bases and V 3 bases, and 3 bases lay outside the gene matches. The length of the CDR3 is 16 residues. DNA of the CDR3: TGTGCCAGCAGCGGTGGGACAGGGGATAGCAATCAGCCCCAGCATTTT. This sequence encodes CASSGGTGDSNQPQHF.

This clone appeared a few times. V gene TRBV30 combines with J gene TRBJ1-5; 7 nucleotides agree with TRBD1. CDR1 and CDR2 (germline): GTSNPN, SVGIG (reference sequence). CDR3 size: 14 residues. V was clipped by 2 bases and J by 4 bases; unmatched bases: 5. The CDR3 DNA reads TGTGCCTGGAGTAGGGGACAGTATAATCAGCCCCAGCATTTT. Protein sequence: CAWSRGQYNQPQHF.

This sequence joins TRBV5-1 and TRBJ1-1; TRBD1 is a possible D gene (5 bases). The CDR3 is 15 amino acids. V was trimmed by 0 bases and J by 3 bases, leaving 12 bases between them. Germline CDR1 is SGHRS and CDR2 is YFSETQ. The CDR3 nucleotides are TGCGCCAGCAGCTTGGTCGGGGGGACGGACACTGAAGCTTTCTTT. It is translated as CASSLVGGTDTEAFF. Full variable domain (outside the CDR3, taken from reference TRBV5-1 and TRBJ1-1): KAGVTQTPRYLIKTRGQQVTLSCSPISGHRSVSWYQQTPGQGLQFLFEYFSETQRNKGNFPGRFSGRQFSNSRSEMNVSTLELGDSALYLCASSLVGGTDTEAFFGQGTRLTVV.

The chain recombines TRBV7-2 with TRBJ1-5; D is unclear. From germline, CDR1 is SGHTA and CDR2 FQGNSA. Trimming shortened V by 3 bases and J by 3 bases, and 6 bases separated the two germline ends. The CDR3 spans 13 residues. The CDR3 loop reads CASSLGFNQPQHF. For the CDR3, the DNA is TGTGCCAGCAGCTTGGGCTTCAATCAGCCCCAGCATTTT.

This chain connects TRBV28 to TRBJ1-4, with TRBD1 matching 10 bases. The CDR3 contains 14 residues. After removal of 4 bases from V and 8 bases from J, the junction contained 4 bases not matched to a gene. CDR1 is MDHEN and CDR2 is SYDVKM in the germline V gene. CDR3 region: CASSSGTGVEKLFF. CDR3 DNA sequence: TGTGCCAGCAGTTCCGGGACAGGGGTCGAAAAACTGTTTTTT.

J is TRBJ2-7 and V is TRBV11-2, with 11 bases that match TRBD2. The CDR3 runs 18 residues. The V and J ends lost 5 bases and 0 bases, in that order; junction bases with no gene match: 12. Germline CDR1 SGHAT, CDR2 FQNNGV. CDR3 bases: TGTGCCAGCAGCCCGGGCCTAGCGGGAGGTTCCCGCTCCTACGAGCAGTACTTC. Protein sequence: CASSPGLAGGSRSYEQYF.

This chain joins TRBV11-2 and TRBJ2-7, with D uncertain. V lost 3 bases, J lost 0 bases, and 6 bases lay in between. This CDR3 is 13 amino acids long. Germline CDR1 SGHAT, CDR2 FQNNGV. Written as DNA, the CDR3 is TGTGCCAGCAGCTTCGAGAGCTCCTACGAGCAGTACTTC. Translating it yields CASSFESSYEQYF.

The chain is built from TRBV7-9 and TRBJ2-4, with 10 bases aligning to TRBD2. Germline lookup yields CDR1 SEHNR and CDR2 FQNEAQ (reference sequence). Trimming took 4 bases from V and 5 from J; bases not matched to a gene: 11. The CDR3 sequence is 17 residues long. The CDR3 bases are TGTGCCAGCAGCTCGGGGCGGTCTCTAGCGGGAGAAAACATTCAGTACTTC. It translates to CASSSGRSLAGENIQYF.

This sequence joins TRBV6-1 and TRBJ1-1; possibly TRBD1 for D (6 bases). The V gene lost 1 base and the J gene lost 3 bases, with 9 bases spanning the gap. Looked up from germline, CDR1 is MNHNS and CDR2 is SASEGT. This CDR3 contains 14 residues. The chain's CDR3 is CASSEGGGYTEAFF. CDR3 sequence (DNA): TGTGCCAGCAGTGAAGGAGGGGGATACACTGAAGCTTTCTTT.

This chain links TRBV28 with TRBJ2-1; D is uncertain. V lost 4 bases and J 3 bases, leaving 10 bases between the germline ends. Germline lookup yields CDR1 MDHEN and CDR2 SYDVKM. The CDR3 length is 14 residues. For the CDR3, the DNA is TGTGCCAGCAGTTCCCCAGTAATCTACAATGAGCAGTTCTTC. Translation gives CASSSPVIYNEQFF.

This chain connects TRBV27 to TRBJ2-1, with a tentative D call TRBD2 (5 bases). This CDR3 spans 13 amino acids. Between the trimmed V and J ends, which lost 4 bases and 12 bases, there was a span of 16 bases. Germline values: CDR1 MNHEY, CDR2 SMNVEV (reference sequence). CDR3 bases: TGTGCCAGCAGTTACTCAGGATTCCGGGGGCAGTTCTTC. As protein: CASSYSGFRGQFF.